These T cell receptor beta chains were read from a single sample in a study of blood T cell repertoires in COVID-19. Clones were sequenced by immunoSEQ multiplex PCR, and TCRdb holds only the in-frame ones, with some missing. The sample carries about 47,000 clones, about four fifths recorded once. Sequenced input: peripheral blood. The receptors stem from a man in his 60s with active COVID-19. Both conserved end residues are part of each CDR3. The D gene is left open where the match is weak.

TRBD2,TRBV6-5,15,CASRTRGTSPGTQYF
TRBD1,TRBV30,12,CAGTGFNYGYTF
TRBD1,TRBV10-3,15,CAISGGQGSTDTQYF
TRBD2,TRBV6-2/TRBV6-3,16,CASSLDGLADTYEQYF
.,TRBV7-8,15,CASSLDRFLNYGYTF
TRBD1,TRBV7-2,13,CASSWDSSYEQYF
.,TRBV6-1,18,CASSAPGAGENYNSPLHF
.,TRBV9,14,CASSVDRWSYEQYF
.,TRBV2,15,CASSETRNPSGEQFF
.,TRBV5-8,14,CASSLARGMGGYTF
TRBD1,TRBV6-6,14,CASSYSTGNYGYTF
.,TRBV2,13,CASRDSVVGELFF
.,TRBV5-6,15,CASSLSWGAGYEQYF
TRBD1,TRBV30,12,CAWDRGDSPLHF
.,TRBV1,16,CTSSQGGTIPCYEQYF
TRBD1,TRBV30,14,CAWSLTGGGTEAFF
TRBD2,TRBV3-1/TRBV3-2,15,CASSPGTSGYNEQFF
.,TRBV29-1,17,CSVEDTRWELSGNTIYF
TRBD2,TRBV28,15,CASETSGGAYNEQFF
TRBD1,TRBV9,15,CASSGQGDLRNEQFF
TRBD1,TRBV6-1,15,CASSDSTGTGTEAFF
TRBD1,TRBV6-5,15,CASRAGTGSNYGYTF
TRBD2,TRBV7-8,13,CASRLGLAGEEFF
TRBD2,TRBV4-1,17,CASSATSSGRFRNEQFF
.,TRBV2,16,CASSDGGSSYNSPLHF
.,TRBV18,15,CASSPIGGPATEAFF
TRBD1,TRBV7-8,16,CASSLHGTDNTGELFF
.,TRBV3-1/TRBV3-2,17,CASSQGLGGGYNSPLHF
.,TRBV2,15,CASRVDRTDNQPQHF
.,TRBV27,16,CASSLSAGSGANVLTF
.,TRBV5-1,14,CASSLDGDYNEQFF
TRBD2,TRBV3-1/TRBV3-2,11,CASSRRTRKFF